This entry describes one TCR beta chain. The data belong to a study of blood T cell repertoires in COVID-19. Across the whole study: Italy, Spain and the United States were the sources of the convalescent and acute COVID-19 samples.

Per the germline V gene, CDR1 is MNHEY and CDR2 is SVGAGI. Trimming removed 6 bases from V and 1 base from J; junction bases left unmatched: 5. The CDR3 covers 15 residues. Original processing methods: Using reference gene primer amplification, nucleated cell counts were estimated. Sequencing was performed with immunoSEQ multiplex PCR; in TCRdb, only in-frame clones are kept and a portion is missing. The DNA was the basis for D and trimming; V, J and clone size are from that table. The table lists 30,000 to 35,000 clones, around 90% of them singletons. Specimen: peripheral blood. The sequence came from a man aged 55 to 69 with COVID-19, enrolled during active disease. V is TRBV6-5 and J is TRBJ1-5; 8 positions match TRBD1. CDR3 sequence: CASSQTGVSNQPQHF. DNA for the CDR3: TGTGCCAGCAGCCAGACAGGGGTGAGCAATCAGCCCCAGCATTTT.